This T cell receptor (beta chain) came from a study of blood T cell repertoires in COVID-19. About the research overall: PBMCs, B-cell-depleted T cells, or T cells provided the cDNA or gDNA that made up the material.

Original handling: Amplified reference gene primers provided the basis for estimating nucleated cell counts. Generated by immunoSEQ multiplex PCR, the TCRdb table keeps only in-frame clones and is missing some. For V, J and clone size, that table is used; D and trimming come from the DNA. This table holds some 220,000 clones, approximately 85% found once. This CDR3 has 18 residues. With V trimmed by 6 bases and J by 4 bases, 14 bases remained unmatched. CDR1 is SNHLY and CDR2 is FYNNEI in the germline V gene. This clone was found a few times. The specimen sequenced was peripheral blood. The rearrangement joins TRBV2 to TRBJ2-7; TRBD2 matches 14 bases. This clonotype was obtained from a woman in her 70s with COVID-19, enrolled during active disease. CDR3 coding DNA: TGTGCCAGCAGCGCTCCTCAGGGACTAGCGGGGGCAAGGTACGAGCAGTACTTC. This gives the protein CASSAPQGLAGARYEQYF.